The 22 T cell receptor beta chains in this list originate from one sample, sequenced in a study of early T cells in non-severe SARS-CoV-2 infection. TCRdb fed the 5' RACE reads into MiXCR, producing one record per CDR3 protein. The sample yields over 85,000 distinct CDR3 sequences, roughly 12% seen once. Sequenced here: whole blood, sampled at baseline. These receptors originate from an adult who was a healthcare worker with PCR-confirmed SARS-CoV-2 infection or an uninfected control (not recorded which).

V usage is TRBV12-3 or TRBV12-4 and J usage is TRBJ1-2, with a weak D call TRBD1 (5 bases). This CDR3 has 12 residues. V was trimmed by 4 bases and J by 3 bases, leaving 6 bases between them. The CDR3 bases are TGTGCCAGCAGTTGGGGACACTATGGCTACACCTTC. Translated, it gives CASSWGHYGYTF.

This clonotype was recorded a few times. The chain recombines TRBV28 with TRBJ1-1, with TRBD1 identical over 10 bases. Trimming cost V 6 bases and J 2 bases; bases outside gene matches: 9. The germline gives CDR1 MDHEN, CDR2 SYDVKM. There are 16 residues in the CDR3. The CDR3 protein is CASSSAGQGINTEAFF. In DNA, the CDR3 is TGTGCCAGCAGCTCCGCGGGACAGGGGATTAACACTGAAGCTTTCTTT.

CDR3 sequence (DNA): TGCAGTGCTCGTGGATTAGGCGGCTACACCTTC. It encodes CSARGLGGYTF. This chain links TRBV20-1 with TRBJ1-2; D is unresolved. V lost 5 bases and J lost 8, with 12 bases in between. The CDR3 has 11 amino acids. CDR1 DFQATT and CDR2 SNEGSKA come from the germline V gene (reference sequence).

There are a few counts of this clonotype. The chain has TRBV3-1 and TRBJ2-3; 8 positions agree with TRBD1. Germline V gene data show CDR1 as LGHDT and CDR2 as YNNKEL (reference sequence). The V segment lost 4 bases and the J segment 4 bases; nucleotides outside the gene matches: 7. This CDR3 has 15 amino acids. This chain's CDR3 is CASSLGRGRSDTQYF. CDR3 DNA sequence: TGTGCCAGCAGCCTCGGCAGGGGGCGATCAGATACGCAGTATTTT.

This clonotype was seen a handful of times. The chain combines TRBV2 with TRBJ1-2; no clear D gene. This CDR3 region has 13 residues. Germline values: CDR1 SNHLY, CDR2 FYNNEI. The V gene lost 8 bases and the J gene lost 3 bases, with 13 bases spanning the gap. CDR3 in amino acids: CASGYEQDYGYTF. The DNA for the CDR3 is TGTGCCAGCGGCTATGAGCAGGACTATGGCTACACCTTC.

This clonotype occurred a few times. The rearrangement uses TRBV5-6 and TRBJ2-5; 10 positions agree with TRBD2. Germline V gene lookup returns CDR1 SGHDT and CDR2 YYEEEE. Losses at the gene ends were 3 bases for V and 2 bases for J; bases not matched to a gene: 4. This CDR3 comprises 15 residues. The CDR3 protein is CASSSPGLAQETQYF. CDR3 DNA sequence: TGTGCCAGCAGCTCTCCGGGACTAGCGCAAGAGACCCAGTACTTC. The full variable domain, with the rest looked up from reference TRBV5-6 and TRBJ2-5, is DAGVTQSPTHLIKTRGQQVTLRCSPKSGHDTVSWYQQALGQGPQFIFQYYEEEERQRGNFPDRFSGHQFPNYSSELNVNALLLGDSALYLCASSSPGLAQETQYFGPGTRLLVL.

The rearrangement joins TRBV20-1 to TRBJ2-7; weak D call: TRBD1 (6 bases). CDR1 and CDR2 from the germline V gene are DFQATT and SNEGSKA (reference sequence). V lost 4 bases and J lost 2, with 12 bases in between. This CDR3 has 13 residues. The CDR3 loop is CSANLQGPYEQYF. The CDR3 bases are TGCAGTGCTAACCTACAGGGCCCCTACGAGCAGTACTTC.

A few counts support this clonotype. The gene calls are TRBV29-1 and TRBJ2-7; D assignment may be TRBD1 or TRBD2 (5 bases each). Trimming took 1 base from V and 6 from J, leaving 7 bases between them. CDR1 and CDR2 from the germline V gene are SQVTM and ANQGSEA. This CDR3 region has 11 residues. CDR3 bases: TGCAGCGTTGAAGTTGGGGGCGAGCAGTACTTC. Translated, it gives CSVEVGGEQYF.

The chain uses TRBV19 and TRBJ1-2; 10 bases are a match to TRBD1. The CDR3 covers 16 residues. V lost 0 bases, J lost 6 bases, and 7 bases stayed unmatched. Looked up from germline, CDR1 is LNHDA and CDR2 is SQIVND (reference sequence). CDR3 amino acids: CASSIDLDRGRDGYTF. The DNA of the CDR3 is TGTGCCAGTAGTATAGATCTTGACAGGGGGCGTGATGGCTACACCTTC. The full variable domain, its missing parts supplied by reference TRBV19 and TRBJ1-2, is DGGITQSPKYLFRKEGQNVTLSCEQNLNHDAMYWYRQDPGQGLRLIYYSQIVNDFQKGDIAEGYSVSREKKESFPLTVTSAQKNPTAFYLCASSIDLDRGRDGYTFGSGTRLTVV.

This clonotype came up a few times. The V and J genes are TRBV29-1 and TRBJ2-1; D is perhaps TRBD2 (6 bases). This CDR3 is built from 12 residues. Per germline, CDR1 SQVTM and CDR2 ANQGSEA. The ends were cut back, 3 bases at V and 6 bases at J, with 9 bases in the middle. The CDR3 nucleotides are TGCAGCGTTGAGGGGAGGCCCAATGAGCAGTTCTTC. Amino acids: CSVEGRPNEQFF.

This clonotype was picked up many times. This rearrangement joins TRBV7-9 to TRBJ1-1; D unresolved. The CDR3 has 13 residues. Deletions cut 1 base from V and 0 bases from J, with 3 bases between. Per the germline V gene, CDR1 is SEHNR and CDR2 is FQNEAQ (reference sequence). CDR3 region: CASSLVVNTEAFF. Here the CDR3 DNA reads TGTGCCAGCAGCTTAGTGGTGAACACTGAAGCTTTCTTT.

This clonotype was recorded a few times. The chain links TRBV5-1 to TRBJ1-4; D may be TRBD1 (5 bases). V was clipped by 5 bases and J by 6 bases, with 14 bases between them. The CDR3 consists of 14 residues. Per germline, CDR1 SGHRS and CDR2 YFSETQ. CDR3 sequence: CASRSGTNDEKLFF. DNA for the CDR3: TGCGCCAGCAGATCCGGGACCAATGATGAAAAACTGTTTTTT.

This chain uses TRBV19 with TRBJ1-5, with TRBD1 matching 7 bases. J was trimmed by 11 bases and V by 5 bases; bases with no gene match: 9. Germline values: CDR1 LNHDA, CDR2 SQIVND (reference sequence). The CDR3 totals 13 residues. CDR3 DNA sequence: TGTGCCAGTAGTCGTGACAGGGTTAAAGCCCAGCATTTT. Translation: CASSRDRVKAQHF.

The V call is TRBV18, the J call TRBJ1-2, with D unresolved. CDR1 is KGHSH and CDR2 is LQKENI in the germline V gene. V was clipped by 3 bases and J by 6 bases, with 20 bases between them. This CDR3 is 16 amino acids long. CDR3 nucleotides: TGTGCCAGCTCACCTGAGGACCCCTCTTGGATTCATGGCTACACCTTC. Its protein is CASSPEDPSWIHGYTF. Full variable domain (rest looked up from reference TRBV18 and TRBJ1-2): NAGVMQNPRHLVRRRGQEARLRCSPMKGHSHVYWYRQLPEEGLKFMVYLQKENIIDESGMPKERFSAEFPKEGPSILRIQQVVRGDSAAYFCASSPEDPSWIHGYTFGSGTRLTVV.

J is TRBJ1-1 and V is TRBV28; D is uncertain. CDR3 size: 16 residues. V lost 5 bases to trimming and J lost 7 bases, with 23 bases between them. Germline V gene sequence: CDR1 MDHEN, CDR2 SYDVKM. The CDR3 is CASSTSQWTPLFEAFF. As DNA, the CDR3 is TGTGCCAGCAGTACGTCACAGTGGACCCCTCTGTTTGAAGCTTTCTTT.

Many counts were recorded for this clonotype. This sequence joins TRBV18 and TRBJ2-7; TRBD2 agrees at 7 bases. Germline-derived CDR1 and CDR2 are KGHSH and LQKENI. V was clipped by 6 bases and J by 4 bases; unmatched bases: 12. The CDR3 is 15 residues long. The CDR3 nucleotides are TGTGCCAGCTCGCCCGCGGGGGTCCTCGAGTACGAGCAGTACTTC. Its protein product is CASSPAGVLEYEQYF.

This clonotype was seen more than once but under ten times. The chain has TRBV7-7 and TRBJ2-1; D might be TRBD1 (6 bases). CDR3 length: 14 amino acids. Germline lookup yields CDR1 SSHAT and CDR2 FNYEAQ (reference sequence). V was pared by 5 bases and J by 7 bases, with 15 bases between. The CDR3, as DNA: TGTGCCAGCAGCCTGAGGGACACCCCGAATGAGCAGTTCTTC. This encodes CASSLRDTPNEQFF.

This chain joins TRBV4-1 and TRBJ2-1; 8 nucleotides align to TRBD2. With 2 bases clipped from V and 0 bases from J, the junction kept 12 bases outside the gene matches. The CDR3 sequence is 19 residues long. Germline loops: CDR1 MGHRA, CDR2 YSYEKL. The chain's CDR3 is CASSQSGPGTRSSYNEQFF. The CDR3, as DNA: TGCGCCAGCAGCCAATCAGGCCCCGGGACTAGGAGCTCCTACAATGAGCAGTTCTTC.

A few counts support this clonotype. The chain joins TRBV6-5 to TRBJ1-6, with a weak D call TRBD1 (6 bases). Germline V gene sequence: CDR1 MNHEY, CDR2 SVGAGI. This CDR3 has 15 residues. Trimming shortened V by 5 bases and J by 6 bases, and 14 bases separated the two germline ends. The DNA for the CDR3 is TGTGCCAGCAGTCCACAGGGTCCCCGTAATTCACCCCTCCACTTT. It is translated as CASSPQGPRNSPLHF.

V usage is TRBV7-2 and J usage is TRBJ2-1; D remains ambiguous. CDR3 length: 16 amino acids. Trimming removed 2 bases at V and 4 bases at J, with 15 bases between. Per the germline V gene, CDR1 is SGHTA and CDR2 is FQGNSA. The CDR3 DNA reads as TGTGCCAGCAGCTTATTGGGTAGGGCATCATACAATGAGCAGTTCTTC. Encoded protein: CASSLLGRASYNEQFF.

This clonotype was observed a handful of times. The CDR3 DNA reads TGTGCCAGCAGCCGATGGGACAGGGGGGAGACAGATACGCAGTATTTT. Its protein product is CASSRWDRGETDTQYF. The chain combines TRBV5-6 with TRBJ2-3, with 11 bases lining up with TRBD1. Germline CDR1 SGHDT, CDR2 YYEEEE. The CDR3 runs 16 residues. The junction had 7 bases not matched to a gene; V was cut back by 4 bases and J by 3 bases.

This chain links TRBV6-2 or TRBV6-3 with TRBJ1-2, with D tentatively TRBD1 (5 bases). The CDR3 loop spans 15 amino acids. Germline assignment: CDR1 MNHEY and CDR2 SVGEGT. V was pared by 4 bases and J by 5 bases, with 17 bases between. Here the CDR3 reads CASSSTGPAGYGYTF. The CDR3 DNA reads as TGTGCCAGCAGTTCCACGGGACCCGCTGGGTATGGCTACACCTTC.